The subject of this entry is one T cell receptor (beta chain). The data originate from a study of shared clonotypes between healthy human individuals. Germline V gives CDR1 SGHRS, CDR2 YFSETQ. The CDR3 spans 13 residues. The V gene lost 7 bases and the J gene lost 2 bases, with 10 bases spanning the gap. Sequencing used immunoSEQ multiplex PCR; TCRdb keeps in-frame clones, though not all of them. Among around 2.5 million clones listed, roughly 93% were seen once. The sample consisted of naive CD4+ T cells from PBMCs. Subset denoted: CD45RA+ positively selected. V and J are TRBV5-1 and TRBJ2-1, with D perhaps assigned TRBD1 or TRBD2 (5 bases each). This receptor was taken from a man younger than 35 in good health. Some clones in this sample may be carry-over from other donors' samples. The CDR3 protein is CASAPGPYNEQFF. DNA of the CDR3: TGCGCCAGCGCCCCGGGACCCTACAATGAGCAGTTCTTC.